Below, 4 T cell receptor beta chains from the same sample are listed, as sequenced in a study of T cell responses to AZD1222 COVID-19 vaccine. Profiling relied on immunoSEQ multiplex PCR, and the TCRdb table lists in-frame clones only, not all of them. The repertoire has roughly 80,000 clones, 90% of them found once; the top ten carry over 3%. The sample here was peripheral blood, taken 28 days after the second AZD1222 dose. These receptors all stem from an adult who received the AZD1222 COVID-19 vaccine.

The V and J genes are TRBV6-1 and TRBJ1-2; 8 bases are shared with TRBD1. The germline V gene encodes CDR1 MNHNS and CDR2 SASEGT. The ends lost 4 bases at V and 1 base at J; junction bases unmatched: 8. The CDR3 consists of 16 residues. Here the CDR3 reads CASSGQGLVSNYGYTF. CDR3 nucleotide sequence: TGTGCCAGCAGTGGACAGGGGTTGGTTAGTAACTATGGCTACACCTTC.

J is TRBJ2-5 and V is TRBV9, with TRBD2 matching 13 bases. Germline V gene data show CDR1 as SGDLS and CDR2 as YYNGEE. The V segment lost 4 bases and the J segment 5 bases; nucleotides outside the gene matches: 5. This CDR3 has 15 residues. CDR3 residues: CASSPAGLAGETQYF. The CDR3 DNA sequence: TGTGCCAGCAGCCCAGCGGGACTAGCGGGGGAGACCCAGTACTTC.

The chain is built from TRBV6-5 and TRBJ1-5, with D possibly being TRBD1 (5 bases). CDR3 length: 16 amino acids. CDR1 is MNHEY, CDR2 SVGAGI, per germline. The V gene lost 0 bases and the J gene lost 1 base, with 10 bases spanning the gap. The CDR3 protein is CASSYSGGASNQPQHF. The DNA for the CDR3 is TGTGCCAGCAGTTACTCGGGGGGAGCCAGCAATCAGCCCCAGCATTTT.

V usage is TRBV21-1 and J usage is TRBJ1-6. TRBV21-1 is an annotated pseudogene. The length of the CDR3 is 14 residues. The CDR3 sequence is CASSLERTDSPLHF. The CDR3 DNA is TGTGCCAGCAGCTTAGAACGGACTGATTCACCCCTCCACTTT.